Detailed here is one T cell receptor (beta chain). No antigen is known for it. Using immunoSEQ multiplex PCR, the repertoire was profiled, and TCRdb retains in-frame clones only, with some absent. The top ten hold approximately 5% of the sample, which has approximately 74,000 clones, approximately 82% seen once. The junction had 7 bases not matched to a gene; V was cut back by 4 bases and J by 2 bases. The CDR3 totals 15 residues. In germline, CDR1 is SGHTA, CDR2 FQGNSA. The data are from a study of OX40 agonist ivuxolimab in advanced cancers. Broader study findings: Average numbers of expanded clones were greater in CD8+ T cells than in CD4+.

The source was CD4+ or CD8+ T cells sorted from blood, collected in a trial of the OX40 agonist ivuxolimab. The TCR comes from an adult with an advanced solid tumor such as melanoma, head and neck, liver or kidney cancer. The V gene is TRBV7-2, the J gene TRBJ2-7, with 8 positions matching TRBD1. CDR3 sequence: CASSYTVTGAYEQYF. The CDR3 nucleotides read TGTGCCAGCAGCTACACCGTGACAGGGGCCTACGAGCAGTACTTC.